This T cell receptor beta chain comes out of a study of T cells in Graves' hyperthyroidism and ophthalmopathy. Amplified regions were TCR beta CDR3 sequences from RNA transcripts. Carried out on the TCR CDR3, a first-round RT-PCR used the HTBI primer set. TCRdb re-derived calls from the multiplex PCR reads in MiXCR, one entry per CDR3 protein. This repertoire shows over 250,000 distinct CDR3 sequences, approximately 14% found once; its top ten account for almost 35%. This clonotype was found many times. Trimming took 3 bases from V and 0 from J, leaving 16 bases between them. The length of the CDR3 is 16 residues. The germline V gene encodes CDR1 SQVTM and CDR2 ANQGSEA.

This sequence joins TRBV29-1 and TRBJ2-3; D not certain. What was sequenced was blood. This TCR derives from a middle-aged woman with Graves' ophthalmopathy. The CDR3 sequence is CSVDRTISFSTDTQYF. Written as DNA, the CDR3 is TGCAGCGTTGATAGGACGATATCTTTCAGCACAGATACGCAGTATTTT.